What follows are 28 T cell receptor beta chains derived from one specimen sequenced in a study of prognosis after radiotherapy for stage I lung cancer. The study amplified the TCR beta CDR3 region from genomic DNA. This amplification was carried out by two rounds of multiplex PCR. With primers specific to each TRBV and TRBJ gene, the first-round PCR was performed. TCRdb processed the multiplex PCR reads anew with MiXCR; each CDR3 protein has one entry. The repertoire includes 50,000 to 75,000 distinct CDR3 sequences, around 27% of them detected once, and 7.5% sits in the top ten. The sequenced sample was PBMCs, obtained before or after stereotactic body radiation therapy (not recorded which). The receptors come from a donor aged 50 or older with non-small cell lung cancer.

This clonotype showed up many times. The chain carries TRBV20-1 and TRBJ1-1; a possible D gene is TRBD1 (6 bases). The CDR3 sequence is 13 residues long. Deletions cut 2 bases from V and 7 bases from J, with 14 bases between. CDR1 and CDR2 (germline): DFQATT, SNEGSKA (reference sequence). CDR3 region: CSARSRGQGEAFF. The CDR3 region has the DNA TGCAGTGCTAGAAGCAGGGGCCAGGGTGAAGCTTTCTTT.

This clonotype was detected many times. The chain employs TRBV12-3 or TRBV12-4 and TRBJ1-2; D possibly corresponds to TRBD1 (6 bases). Trimming pared 4 bases from V and 5 bases from J, leaving 14 bases between. The CDR3 is 14 amino acids. CDR3 residues: CASSSTGITYGYTF. In nucleotides, the CDR3 is TGTGCCAGCAGTTCCACAGGGATCACATATGGCTACACCTTC.

This clonotype was recorded a few times. This rearrangement joins TRBV5-6 to TRBJ2-5, with 7 positions matching TRBD1. Per germline, CDR1 SGHDT and CDR2 YYEEEE. V was pared by 4 bases and J by 9 bases, with 9 bases of the junction left unmatched. CDR3 length equals 13 residues. As DNA, the CDR3 is TGTGCCAGCAGCCCGGGCGACCAGGGGGCCCAGTACTTC. It specifies CASSPGDQGAQYF.

As to this clonotype: This sequence may be a read error, since a much larger clone differs from it by one base. The rearrangement uses TRBV9 and TRBJ2-5; D may be TRBD1 or TRBD2 (5 bases each). This CDR3 has 15 amino acids. Germline V gene sequence: CDR1 SGDLS, CDR2 YYNGEE. The V end was cut by 4 bases, the J end by 1 base, with 14 bases between. The chain's CDR3 is CASSTRGVSQETQYF. Here the CDR3 DNA reads TGTGCCAGCAGCACTCGAGGGGTCAGCCAAGAGACCCAGTACTTC.

As concerns this clonotype: This may be a read error: a much more frequent sequence differs by one nucleotide. V gene TRBV6-2 or TRBV6-3 combines with J gene TRBJ2-4; 7 bases line up with TRBD1. The CDR3 has 15 residues. Germline trimming cut 5 bases from V and 4 bases from J; bases unmatched to any gene: 8. Germline CDR1 reads MNHEY; CDR2 reads SVGEGT. This chain's CDR3 is CASSQSQGVKNIQYF. The DNA for the CDR3 is TGTGCCAGCAGTCAAAGCCAGGGGGTTAAAAACATTCAGTACTTC.

With respect to this clonotype: A single base separates this from a much larger clone, so it may be a read error. This rearrangement joins TRBV4-3 to TRBJ1-1; 7 nucleotides align to TRBD1. The length of the CDR3 is 13 residues. The ends lost 3 bases at V and 6 bases at J; junction bases unmatched: 4. Germline CDR1 is LGHNA and CDR2 is YSLEER. CDR3 region: CASSQGQRAEAFF. The CDR3 coding sequence is TGCGCCAGCAGCCAGGGACAGCGCGCTGAAGCTTTCTTT.

This clonotype was picked up many times. J is TRBJ1-4 and V is TRBV30, with 8 bases matching TRBD1. The V gene's germline CDR1 is GTSNPN and CDR2 SVGIG (reference sequence). V lost 0 bases, J lost 7 bases, and 7 bases stayed unmatched. This CDR3 is 15 amino acids long. The CDR3 loop reads CAWSVTTGAGEKLFF. The CDR3 DNA reads TGTGCCTGGAGTGTTACGACAGGGGCTGGTGAAAAACTGTTTTTT.

This clonotype was seen many times. The chain joins TRBV30 to TRBJ1-1; D gene ambiguous. Trimming took off 2 bases at V and 3 bases at J, with 19 bases between the two ends. Germline CDR1 reads GTSNPN; CDR2 reads SVGIG (reference sequence). This CDR3 has 16 residues. CDR3 in DNA: TGTGCCTGGAGTCGCTGGCCCTGGCCGCGGGACACTGAAGCTTTCTTT. Translation gives CAWSRWPWPRDTEAFF.

There are many counts of this clonotype. The chain couples TRBV5-1 to TRBJ2-5; D is unclear. Trimming removed 4 bases from V and 1 base from J, with 14 bases in between. The CDR3 totals 15 residues. In germline, CDR1 is SGHRS, CDR2 YFSETQ. The CDR3 DNA follows: TGCGCCAGCAGCCCCCCGACTGGCGCCCAAGAGACCCAGTACTTC. Translating it yields CASSPPTGAQETQYF.

This clonotype came up many times. The chain employs TRBV6-4 and TRBJ2-2; TRBD1 matches 7 bases. Germline CDR1 and CDR2: MRHNA and SNTAGT. CDR3 length equals 14 residues. The trim removed 5 bases at V and 6 bases at J, leaving 6 bases unmatched. The CDR3 is CASSRDRLSGELFF. The CDR3, as DNA: TGTGCCAGCAGTCGGGACAGATTGTCCGGGGAGCTGTTTTTT.

V and J are TRBV5-1 and TRBJ2-3, with a possible D match to TRBD2 (6 bases). V shed 4 bases and J shed 1 base, with 16 bases lying between them. The length of the CDR3 is 16 residues. Germline V gene data show CDR1 as SGHRS and CDR2 as YFSETQ. CDR3 in amino acids: CASSLGKGGGTDTQYF. The CDR3 DNA is TGCGCCAGCAGCCTTGGAAAGGGCGGGGGCACAGATACGCAGTATTTT.

With respect to this clonotype: A far more abundant clone sits one base away, making this likely a read error. The chain uses TRBV7-9 and TRBJ2-2; 7 bases align to TRBD1. The CDR3 loop spans 14 amino acids. V lost 6 bases to trimming and J lost 8 bases; unmatched junction nucleotides: 9. The V gene's germline CDR1 is SEHNR and CDR2 FQNEAQ (reference sequence). The CDR3 spells CASRQGPLRGELFF. The CDR3 DNA follows: TGTGCCAGCAGACAGGGGCCACTACGAGGGGAGCTGTTTTTT.

The sample holds many counts of this clonotype. V gene TRBV4-1 combines with J gene TRBJ1-3; D unresolved. Germline CDR1 MGHRA, CDR2 YSYEKL. CDR3 length equals 15 residues. Trimming removed 4 bases at V and 0 bases at J, with 10 bases between. CDR3 amino acids: CASSRDPTSGNTIYF. CDR3 nucleotides: TGCGCCAGCAGCCGAGACCCAACCTCTGGAAACACCATATATTTT.

Notes on this clonotype: This may stem from a read error, because a much larger clone lies one nucleotide away. CDR3 residues: CSAQWGASQPQHF. The CDR3 DNA follows: TGCAGCGCTCAATGGGGGGCAAGTCAGCCCCAGCATTTT. V usage is TRBV29-1 and J usage is TRBJ1-5; possible D gene TRBD1, 6 bases. The germline V gene encodes CDR1 SQVTM and CDR2 ANQGSEA. Trimming stripped 7 bases from V and 6 bases from J, with 16 bases between. There are 13 residues in the CDR3.

A remark on this clonotype: A much larger clone lies one base from this, so it may be a read error. This chain connects TRBV15 to TRBJ2-7, with TRBD2 as a possible D gene (5 bases). This CDR3 has 15 residues. Germline V gives CDR1 LNHNV, CDR2 YYDKDF (reference sequence). V was shortened by 5 bases and J by 5 bases, with 19 bases between the two germline ends. CDR3 sequence (DNA): TGTGCCACCAGCCTAAGCGGCGTCCCTCACGACGAGCAGTACTTC. Amino acids: CATSLSGVPHDEQYF.

This clonotype has at least ten counts. The gene calls are TRBV7-9 and TRBJ1-1, with 12 bases that match TRBD1. CDR3 size: 17 residues. The germline V gene encodes CDR1 SEHNR and CDR2 FQNEAQ (reference sequence). J gave up 1 base and V 5 bases, and 8 bases lay outside the gene matches. The CDR3 region is CASSPAGQGAANTEAFF. Here the CDR3 DNA reads TGTGCCAGCAGCCCTGCGGGACAGGGGGCAGCGAACACTGAAGCTTTCTTT.

This clonotype was found many times. V is TRBV9 and J is TRBJ2-1; D gene uncertain. V shed 0 bases and J shed 9 bases, with 7 bases lying between them. The germline gives CDR1 SGDLS, CDR2 YYNGEE. The CDR3 is 12 amino acids. Here the CDR3 DNA reads TGTGCCAGCAGCGTAGCAGGATCTGAGCAGTTCTTC. Amino acids: CASSVAGSEQFF.

This clonotype was seen ten or more times. The J gene is TRBJ1-1, the V gene TRBV7-9; D call uncertain. The CDR3 contains 14 residues. V lost 1 base to trimming and J lost 3 bases, with 9 bases between them. CDR1 is SEHNR, CDR2 FQNEAQ, per germline (reference sequence). In nucleotides, the CDR3 is TGTGCCAGCAGCTTAGTCCCTAGTGACACTGAAGCTTTCTTT. Amino acid sequence: CASSLVPSDTEAFF.

This clonotype has at least ten counts. V and J are TRBV10-2 and TRBJ2-1; the D call may be TRBD1 or TRBD2 (5 bases each). Looked up from germline, CDR1 is WSHSY and CDR2 is SAAADI. V was pared by 2 bases and J by 13 bases, with 15 bases between. This CDR3 spans 13 amino acids. In DNA form, the CDR3 reads TGCGCCAGCAGTGAGGTGGATGGGGGTGAACAGTTCTTC. Translated: CASSEVDGGEQFF.

This clonotype showed up many times. This chain uses TRBV28 with TRBJ1-5; 7 bases are a match to TRBD1. CDR3 length: 17 residues. J gave up 2 bases and V 5 bases, and 12 bases lay outside the gene matches. Germline assignment: CDR1 MDHEN and CDR2 SYDVKM. The CDR3 DNA follows: TGTGCCAGCAGTAGAACGAGACAGGGTGTAGGCAATCAGCCCCAGCATTTT. It specifies CASSRTRQGVGNQPQHF. Together with reference TRBV28 and TRBJ1-5, the CDR3 gives the full variable domain: DVKVTQSSRYLVKRTGEKVFLECVQDMDHENMFWYRQDPGLGLRLIYFSYDVKMKEKGDIPEGYSVSREKKERFSLILESASTNQTSMYLCASSRTRQGVGNQPQHFGDGTRLSIL.

This clonotype was seen more than once but under ten times. A read error may be the cause here, since a much bigger clone is one base away. The chain uses TRBV6-1 and TRBJ1-5, with D possibly TRBD1 on 6 matching bases. CDR3 length equals 14 residues. The germline V gene encodes CDR1 MNHNS and CDR2 SASEGT. CDR3 DNA sequence: TGTGCCGGCAGTCCGGGACATAGCAATCAGCCCCAGCATTTT. The encoded protein is CAGSPGHSNQPQHF.

V usage is TRBV6-5 and J usage is TRBJ2-2, with D uncertain. Trimming took off 0 bases at V and 9 bases at J, with 17 bases between the two ends. The germline CDR1 and CDR2 sequences are MNHEY and SVGAGI. CDR3 length: 16 amino acids. Written as DNA, the CDR3 is TGTGCCAGCAGTTACTCGGACGAACCGAACACAAGGGAGCTGTTTTTT. Its translation is CASSYSDEPNTRELFF.

On this clonotype: A read error likely explains this, since a far larger clone differs by one base. The rearrangement uses TRBV6-5 and TRBJ2-3; D may be TRBD2 (6 bases). This CDR3 has 15 residues. Germline values: CDR1 MNHEY, CDR2 SVGAGI. V gave up 5 bases and J gave up 6 bases, with 18 bases separating them. The CDR3 sequence: CASSRAELAGDTQYF. The CDR3 DNA follows: TGTGCCAGCAGTCGCGCAGAACTAGCAGGGGATACGCAGTATTTT.

Comments on this clonotype: The likely explanation is a read error, given a far larger clone one base away. The CDR3 loop reads CASSTAGTGKNEQFF. Written as DNA, the CDR3 is TGTGCCAGCAGTACGGCGGGGACAGGGAAAAATGAGCAGTTCTTC. The chain uses TRBV6-1 and TRBJ2-5, with TRBD1 identical over 9 bases. The end of the DNA is better explained by TRBJ2-1, so the J call may be wrong. Germline values: CDR1 MNHNS, CDR2 SASEGT. This CDR3 region has 15 residues.

This clonotype was counted many times. The J gene is TRBJ1-5, the V gene TRBV20-1; no clear D. From germline, CDR1 is DFQATT and CDR2 SNEGSKA (reference sequence). This CDR3 is 12 amino acids long. V was shortened by 6 bases and J by 7 bases, with 13 bases between the two germline ends. The CDR3 DNA is TGCAGTGCCAAGGAGGCGGCACAGCCCCAGCATTTT. It encodes CSAKEAAQPQHF.

Many counts were recorded for this clonotype. The chain links TRBV6-2 or TRBV6-3 to TRBJ1-2; no reliable D call. V was shortened by 0 bases and J by 11 bases, with 13 bases between the two germline ends. This CDR3 contains 13 residues. Germline V gives CDR1 MNHEY, CDR2 SVGEGT. The CDR3 region is CASSYSSPVRYTF. CDR3 sequence (DNA): TGTGCCAGCAGTTACTCGAGTCCGGTGAGATACACCTTC.

This clonotype was seen repeatedly, ten times or more. This chain joins TRBV12-3 or TRBV12-4 and TRBJ1-1; 9 bases are shared with TRBD1. This CDR3 region has 13 residues. J lost 7 bases, V lost 7 bases, and 7 bases had no gene match. CDR3 bases: TGTGCCAGCATAAATACAGGGGGCATTGAAGCTTTCTTT. The encoded protein is CASINTGGIEAFF.

The V call is TRBV7-9, the J call TRBJ2-1, with TRBD1 as a possible D gene (6 bases). Germline V gene lookup returns CDR1 SEHNR and CDR2 FQNEAQ (reference sequence). The CDR3 runs to 15 residues. With 4 bases removed from V and 7 bases from J, the gap between germline ends came to 17 bases. The DNA for the CDR3 is TGTGCCAGCAGCTCTACAGGGTACGTTGTGAATGAGCAGTTCTTC. It codes for CASSSTGYVVNEQFF.